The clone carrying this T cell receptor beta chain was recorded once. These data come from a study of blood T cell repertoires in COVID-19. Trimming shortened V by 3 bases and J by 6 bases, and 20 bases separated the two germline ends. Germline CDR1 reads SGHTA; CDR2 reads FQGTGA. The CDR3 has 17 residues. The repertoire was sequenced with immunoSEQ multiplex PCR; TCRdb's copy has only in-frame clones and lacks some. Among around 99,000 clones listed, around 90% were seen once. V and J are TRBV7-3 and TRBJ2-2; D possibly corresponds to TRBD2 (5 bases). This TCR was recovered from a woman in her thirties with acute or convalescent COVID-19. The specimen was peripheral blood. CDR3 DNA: TGTGCCAGCAGCTTCGATCCAACGGGAAACTCAGCCGGGGAGCTGTTTTTT. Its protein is CASSFDPTGNSAGELFF.